These 23 T cell receptor beta chains were all obtained from the same sample, sequenced in a study of cytomegalovirus exposure and HLA in healthy donors. PCR was performed using 60 Vbeta and 13 Jbeta primers. Profiled with immunoSEQ multiplex PCR; TCRdb holds only in-frame clones, not every one. The sample has nearly 110,000 clones; roughly 73% are singletons. Material for sequencing was PBMCs. The receptors come from a man aged 25 to 40 in good health and CMV-seronegative.

The sample holds a few counts of this clone. This rearrangement joins TRBV4-1 to TRBJ2-7; TRBD2 matches at 10 bases. Per germline, CDR1 MGHRA and CDR2 YSYEKL. The V gene end was trimmed by 0 bases and the J gene end by 2 bases; junction bases not matched to a gene: 1. CDR3 size: 15 residues. CDR3 DNA: TGCGCCAGCAGCCAAGAGAGCGGGGGGGCCTACGAGCAGTACTTC. Translation gives CASSQESGGAYEQYF.

On this clone: Other DNA sequences in the sample encode the same CDR3. The V gene is TRBV7-9, the J gene TRBJ2-2; D call uncertain. In germline, CDR1 is SEHNR, CDR2 FQNEAQ (reference sequence). The V end was cut by 2 bases, the J end by 5 bases, with 3 bases between. The CDR3 extends over 12 amino acids. Written as DNA, the CDR3 is TGTGCCAGCAGCTTATCAACCGGGGAGCTGTTTTTT. As protein: CASSLSTGELFF. The complete variable domain, with remaining parts taken from reference TRBV7-9 and TRBJ2-2, reads DTGVSQNPRHKITKRGQNVTFRCDPISEHNRLYWYRQTLGQGPEFLTYFQNEAQLEKSRLLSDRFSAERPKGSFSTLEIQRTEQGDSAMYLCASSLSTGELFFGEGSRLTVL.

The genes are TRBV10-3 and TRBJ2-7, with TRBD2 as a possible D gene (5 bases). This CDR3 region has 14 residues. Germline lookup yields CDR1 ENHRY and CDR2 SYGVKD. The CDR3 sequence is CASTPGTSSYEQYF. The CDR3 region has the DNA TGTGCATCAACCCCGGGAACCAGCTCCTACGAGCAGTACTTC.

The rearrangement links TRBV7-9 to TRBJ1-2; possibly TRBD1 for D (5 bases). V lost 4 bases and J lost 3, with 24 bases in between. The CDR3 loop spans 18 amino acids. The V gene's germline CDR1 is SEHNR and CDR2 FQNEAQ (reference sequence). CDR3 amino acids: CASSSLPLDNPGHYGYTF. In DNA form, the CDR3 reads TGTGCCAGCAGCTCCCTGCCCCTGGACAACCCGGGTCACTATGGCTACACCTTC. Filled out from reference TRBV7-9 and TRBJ1-2, the complete variable domain reads DTGVSQNPRHKITKRGQNVTFRCDPISEHNRLYWYRQTLGQGPEFLTYFQNEAQLEKSRLLSDRFSAERPKGSFSTLEIQRTEQGDSAMYLCASSSLPLDNPGHYGYTFGSGTRLTVV.

This sequence joins TRBV29-1 and TRBJ2-2, with 7 bases fitting TRBD1. The CDR3 runs to 13 residues. CDR1 and CDR2 (germline): SQVTM, ANQGSEA. J was trimmed by 5 bases and V by 4 bases; bases with no gene match: 4. For the CDR3, the DNA is TGCAGCGTTGCAGGGGGATCGACCGGGGAGCTGTTTTTT. Translating it yields CSVAGGSTGELFF.

CDR3 coding DNA: TGTGCCAGTAGTATCGGGACAGGGTATAATACGCAGTATTTT. Translation gives CASSIGTGYNTQYF. The chain links TRBV19 to TRBJ2-3; TRBD1 matches 9 bases. From germline, CDR1 is LNHDA and CDR2 SQIVND (reference sequence). The V gene end was trimmed by 3 bases and the J gene end by 7 bases; junction bases not matched to a gene: 5. CDR3 size: 14 residues.

The chain carries TRBV15 and TRBJ2-5; weak D call: TRBD2 (6 bases). The J call may be faulty, since TRBJ2-7 better matches the DNA end. This CDR3 has 14 amino acids. Germline V gene lookup returns CDR1 LNHNV and CDR2 YYDKDF (reference sequence). The CDR3 DNA sequence: TGTGCCACCAGCAGAGATATTGGGGGGTACGAGCAGTACTTC. Its translation: CATSRDIGGYEQYF.

This clone has just one count. The chain recombines TRBV4-2 with TRBJ2-7; 7 bases are a match to TRBD1. J gave up 3 bases and V 4 bases, and 9 bases lay outside the gene matches. The germline V gene encodes CDR1 LGHNA and CDR2 YNFKEQ. This CDR3 is 15 amino acids long. The CDR3 sequence: CASSLHYRQGYEQYF. CDR3 sequence (DNA): TGTGCCAGCAGCCTCCACTACCGACAGGGCTACGAGCAGTACTTC.

The chain is built from TRBV6-5 and TRBJ1-2; D might be TRBD1 (5 bases). Trimming left V 6 bases short and J 4 bases short, with 15 bases between. In germline, CDR1 is MNHEY, CDR2 SVGAGI. The CDR3 is 14 residues long. The CDR3 DNA reads TGTGCCAGCAGCGACGGGGGGGTAGGCTATGGCTACACCTTC. Protein: CASSDGGVGYGYTF.

The chain couples TRBV11-1 to TRBJ2-7; 9 bases fit TRBD2. The V gene end was trimmed by 0 bases and the J gene end by 0 bases; junction bases not matched to a gene: 9. The CDR3 has 18 residues. Germline CDR1 reads SGHAT; CDR2 reads FQDESV (reference sequence). CDR3 DNA sequence: TGTGCCAGCAGCTTAGCCAGCGGGAGGCTCCGAAGCTCCTACGAGCAGTACTTC. It translates to CASSLASGRLRSSYEQYF.

This rearrangement joins TRBV6-6 to TRBJ1-6; 9 positions agree with TRBD1. The ends lost 5 bases at V and 7 bases at J; junction bases unmatched: 6. Germline lookup yields CDR1 MNHNY and CDR2 SVGAGI (reference sequence). The CDR3 is made up of 15 amino acids. As DNA, the CDR3 is TGTGCCAGCAGTATACAGGGGGCGCGAAATTCACCCCTCCACTTT. This gives the protein CASSIQGARNSPLHF.

This clone has a handful of counts. V gene TRBV28 combines with J gene TRBJ1-5; a possible D gene is TRBD1 (5 bases). V was shortened by 5 bases and J by 5 bases, with 16 bases between the two germline ends. Germline V gives CDR1 MDHEN, CDR2 SYDVKM. The CDR3 extends over 15 amino acids. The CDR3 here is CASSGPRVTDQPQHF. CDR3 DNA sequence: TGTGCCAGCAGTGGGCCCAGGGTGACAGATCAGCCCCAGCATTTT.

V gene TRBV15 combines with J gene TRBJ1-4, with D possibly being TRBD1 (5 bases). V lost 5 bases to trimming and J lost 8 bases, with 12 bases between them. Germline CDR1 and CDR2: LNHNV and YYDKDF (reference sequence). The CDR3 totals 13 residues. CDR3 coding DNA: TGTGCCACCAGCGGGGGACGGGGGGAAAAACTGTTTTTT. It encodes CATSGGRGEKLFF.

V gene TRBV2 combines with J gene TRBJ1-2; D not certain. Trimming left V 6 bases short and J 1 base short, with 9 bases between. Germline V gives CDR1 SNHLY, CDR2 FYNNEI. The CDR3 is 13 amino acids. For the CDR3, the DNA is TGTGCCAGCAGACAACTACTTAACTATGGCTACACCTTC. It translates to CASRQLLNYGYTF.

The chain links TRBV5-4 to TRBJ2-7; TRBD2 matches 7 bases. After removal of 1 base from V and 3 bases from J, the junction contained 7 bases not matched to a gene. Per the germline V gene, CDR1 is SGHNT and CDR2 is YYREEE (reference sequence). This CDR3 contains 15 residues. CDR3 residues: CASSLWTGGSYEQYF. The CDR3 DNA follows: TGTGCCAGCAGCTTGTGGACGGGAGGTAGCTACGAGCAGTACTTC.

The chain couples TRBV5-1 to TRBJ2-1, with D perhaps matching TRBD1 (5 bases). Germline CDR1 SGHRS, CDR2 YFSETQ. This CDR3 has 15 residues. Trimming pared 5 bases from V and 0 bases from J, leaving 12 bases between. The CDR3 DNA follows: TGCGCCAGCAGTCTACAGGATAACTCCTACAATGAGCAGTTCTTC. This encodes CASSLQDNSYNEQFF.

J is TRBJ1-1 and V is TRBV14, with D possibly being TRBD1 (6 bases). CDR1 SGHDN and CDR2 FVKESK come from the germline V gene. V was cut by 1 base and J by 1 base, with 16 bases left in between. The CDR3 covers 17 residues. CDR3 nucleotides: TGTGCCAGCAGCCAAGGTCTGTGGGGGCGCGGGAACACTGAAGCTTTCTTT. Protein: CASSQGLWGRGNTEAFF.

The chain joins TRBV19 to TRBJ2-5; 8 bases match TRBD1. Looked up from germline, CDR1 is LNHDA and CDR2 is SQIVND (reference sequence). The CDR3 length is 16 residues. V dropped 7 bases and J dropped 4; count of bases not matched to a gene: 14. The CDR3 is CASTQTGTGLGETQYF. CDR3 nucleotide sequence: TGTGCCAGTACTCAAACCGGGACAGGATTGGGAGAGACCCAGTACTTC.

This clone turned up a few times. This chain connects TRBV6-6 to TRBJ2-2; 12 nucleotides line up with TRBD2. The CDR3 runs to 15 residues. Germline lookup yields CDR1 MNHNY and CDR2 SVGAGI (reference sequence). The trim removed 7 bases at V and 7 bases at J, leaving 7 bases unmatched. DNA of the CDR3: TGTGCCAGCAAAAGGACTAGCGGGAACGGCGGGGAGCTGTTTTTT. As protein: CASKRTSGNGGELFF.

The V gene is TRBV10-2, the J gene TRBJ2-1; D possibly corresponds to TRBD2 (6 bases). The germline gives CDR1 WSHSY, CDR2 SAAADI. The CDR3 extends over 14 amino acids. Between the trimmed V and J ends, which lost 6 bases and 5 bases, there was a span of 14 bases. CDR3 nucleotide sequence: TGCGCCAGCAGGCGGGGAGATGGCGACAATGAGCAGTTCTTC. Amino acid sequence: CASRRGDGDNEQFF.

The J gene is TRBJ1-3, the V gene TRBV30; D is undetermined. The CDR3 contains 13 residues. Trimming removed 5 bases at V and 1 base at J, with 9 bases between. Germline CDR1 and CDR2: GTSNPN and SVGIG (reference sequence). This CDR3 is CAWGEYSGNTIYF. CDR3 bases: TGTGCCTGGGGAGAGTATTCTGGAAACACCATATATTTT.

V and J are TRBV5-1 and TRBJ2-5; possible D gene TRBD2, 7 bases. Germline V CDR1 and CDR2: SGHRS, YFSETQ. The CDR3 length is 14 residues. Between the trimmed V and J ends, which lost 3 bases and 1 base, there was a span of 10 bases. The CDR3 DNA reads as TGCGCCAGCAGCTCGGGGGGCTCCCAAGAGACCCAGTACTTC. Its translation is CASSSGGSQETQYF.

The chain employs TRBV21-1 and TRBJ2-1; TRBD2, the table's D call, lacks a check against the DNA. TRBV21-1 is listed as a pseudogene. This CDR3 spans 18 amino acids. The CDR3 reads CASYQAGGAGVAYNEQFF. CDR3 nucleotides: TGTGCCAGCTACCAAGCGGGGGGGGCCGGGGTAGCATACAATGAGCAGTTCTTC.